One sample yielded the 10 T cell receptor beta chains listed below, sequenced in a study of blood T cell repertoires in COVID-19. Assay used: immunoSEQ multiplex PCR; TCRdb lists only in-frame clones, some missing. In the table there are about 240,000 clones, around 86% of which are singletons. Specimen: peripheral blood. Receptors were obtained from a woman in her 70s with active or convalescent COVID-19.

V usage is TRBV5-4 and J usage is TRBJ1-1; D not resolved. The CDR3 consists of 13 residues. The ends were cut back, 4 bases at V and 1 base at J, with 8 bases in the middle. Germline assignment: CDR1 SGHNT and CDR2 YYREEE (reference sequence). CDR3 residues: CASSHRENTEAFF. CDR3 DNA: TGTGCCAGCAGCCACCGGGAGAACACTGAAGCTTTCTTT.

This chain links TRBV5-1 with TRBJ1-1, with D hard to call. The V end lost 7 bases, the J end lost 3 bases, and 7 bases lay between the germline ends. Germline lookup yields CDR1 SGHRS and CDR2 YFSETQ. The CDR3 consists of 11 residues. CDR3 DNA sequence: TGCGCCAGCTCTAGCCACACTGAAGCTTTCTTT. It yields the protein CASSSHTEAFF.

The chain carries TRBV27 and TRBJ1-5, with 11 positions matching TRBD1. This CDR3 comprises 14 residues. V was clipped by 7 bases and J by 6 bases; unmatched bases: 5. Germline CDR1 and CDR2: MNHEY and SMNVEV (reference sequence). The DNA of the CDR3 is TGTGCCAGCAAAAGGACAGGGGGCAGTCAGCCCCAGCATTTT. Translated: CASKRTGGSQPQHF.

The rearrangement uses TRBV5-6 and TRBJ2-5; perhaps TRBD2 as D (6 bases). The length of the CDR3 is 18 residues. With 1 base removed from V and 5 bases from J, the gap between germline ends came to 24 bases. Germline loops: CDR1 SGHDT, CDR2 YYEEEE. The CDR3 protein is CASSLLASRLWTTETQYF. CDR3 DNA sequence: TGTGCCAGCAGCTTGCTGGCTAGTCGGCTCTGGACTACCGAGACCCAGTACTTC.

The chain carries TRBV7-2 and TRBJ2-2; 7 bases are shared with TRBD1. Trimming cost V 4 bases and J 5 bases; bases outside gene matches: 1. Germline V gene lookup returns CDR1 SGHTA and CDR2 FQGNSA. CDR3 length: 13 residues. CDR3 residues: CASSSRGTGELFF. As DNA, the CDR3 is TGTGCCAGCAGCTCCAGGGGGACCGGGGAGCTGTTTTTT.

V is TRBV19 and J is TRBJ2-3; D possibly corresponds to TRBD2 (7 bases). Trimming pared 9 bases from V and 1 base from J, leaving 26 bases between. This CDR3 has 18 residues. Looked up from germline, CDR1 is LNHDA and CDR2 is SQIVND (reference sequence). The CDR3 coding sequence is TGTGCCAGCAGGAGATTAGCCCAGGGAGGGGGTGGCACAGATACGCAGTATTTT. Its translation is CASRRLAQGGGGTDTQYF.

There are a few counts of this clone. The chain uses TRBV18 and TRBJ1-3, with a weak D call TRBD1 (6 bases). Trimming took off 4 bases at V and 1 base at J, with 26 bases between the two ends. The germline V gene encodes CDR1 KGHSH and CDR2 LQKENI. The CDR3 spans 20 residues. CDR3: CASSLTGPTGTRLSGNTIYF. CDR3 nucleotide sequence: TGTGCCAGCTCACTCACGGGCCCGACAGGAACCCGCTTATCTGGAAACACCATATATTTT.

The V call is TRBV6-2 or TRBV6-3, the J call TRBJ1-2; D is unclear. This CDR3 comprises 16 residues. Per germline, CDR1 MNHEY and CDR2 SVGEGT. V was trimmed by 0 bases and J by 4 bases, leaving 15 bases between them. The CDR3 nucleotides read TGTGCCAGCAGTTACTCGATGCCAGATGCCCCCTATGGCTACACCTTC. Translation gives CASSYSMPDAPYGYTF.

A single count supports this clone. In DNA form, the CDR3 reads TGTGCCAGCAGCTCTCGAGGGGGACCGAGGACCGGGGAGCTGTTTTTT. The encoded protein is CASSSRGGPRTGELFF. The V call is TRBV7-9, the J call TRBJ2-2, with D possibly TRBD1 on 6 matching bases. The ends were cut back, 4 bases at V and 5 bases at J, with 17 bases in the middle. Germline assignment: CDR1 SEHNR and CDR2 FQNEAQ (reference sequence). This CDR3 contains 16 residues. Variable domain in full (rest from reference TRBV7-9 and TRBJ2-2): DTGVSQNPRHKITKRGQNVTFRCDPISEHNRLYWYRQTLGQGPEFLTYFQNEAQLEKSRLLSDRFSAERPKGSFSTLEIQRTEQGDSAMYLCASSSRGGPRTGELFFGEGSRLTVL.

The CDR3: CATSDLGARGETQYF. The CDR3 DNA reads TGTGCCACCAGTGATTTGGGGGCCAGGGGAGAGACCCAGTACTTC. The chain combines TRBV24-1 with TRBJ2-5, with a possible D match to TRBD1 (6 bases). V was pared by 0 bases and J by 4 bases, with 11 bases between. This CDR3 is 15 amino acids long. The germline gives CDR1 KGHDR, CDR2 SFDVKD.